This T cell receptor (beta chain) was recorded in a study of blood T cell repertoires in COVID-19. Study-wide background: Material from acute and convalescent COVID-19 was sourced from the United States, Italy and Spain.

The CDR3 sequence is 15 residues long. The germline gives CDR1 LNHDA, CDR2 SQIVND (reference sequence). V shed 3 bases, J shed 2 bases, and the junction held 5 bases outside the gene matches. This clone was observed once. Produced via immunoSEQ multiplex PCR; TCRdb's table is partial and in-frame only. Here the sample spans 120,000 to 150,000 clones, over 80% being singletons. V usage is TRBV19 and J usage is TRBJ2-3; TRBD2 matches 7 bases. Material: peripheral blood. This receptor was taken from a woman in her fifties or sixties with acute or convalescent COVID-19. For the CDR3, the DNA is TGTGCCAGTAGTATTTGGGAGGGCCACACAGATACGCAGTATTTT. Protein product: CASSIWEGHTDTQYF.